This T cell receptor (beta chain) was obtained from a study of beta chain features in type 1 diabetes. Overall study results and limits: Patients with Type 1 diabetes showed moderately but significantly shorter TCRB CDR3s in all four CD4+ subsets.

Since all of the isolated RNA was reverse transcribed, expressed TCRB transcripts were what got sequenced. Assay: immunoSEQ multiplex PCR; the TCRdb copy retains only in-frame clones and omits some. Here the sample spans some 270,000 clones, roughly 11% being singletons. A note on this clone: Its antigen is undetermined.

Germline CDR1 and CDR2: SGHTA and FQGNSA. This CDR3 has 15 amino acids. Unmatched junction bases numbered 8, after V lost 5 bases and J lost 2 bases. The TCR was taken from a man in his thirties or forties with type 1 diabetes. The specimen sequenced was naive CD4+ T cells from blood. The chain has TRBV7-2 and TRBJ2-5; 7 nucleotides agree with TRBD2. The CDR3 nucleotides are TGTGCCAGCAGCCGGGCGGCGGGGGAGCAAGAGACCCAGTACTTC. Amino acid sequence: CASSRAAGEQETQYF.